These T cell receptor beta chains were read from a single sample in a study of blood T cell repertoires in COVID-19. Measured with immunoSEQ multiplex PCR; TCRdb has only the in-frame clones, and not every one. The sample contains 350,000 or so clones, around nine tenths of which appear only once. Sequencing input: peripheral blood. All receptors come from a woman between 55 and 75 years old with COVID-19, enrolled during active disease. Each CDR3 is given with its conserved first and last residue. Fields, in order: CDR3 protein, CDR3 DNA, V gene, D gene, clone size, J gene. A D gene is named only where the DNA matches it firmly. Not every row has a clone size; where given, it reads once, few, many or a size class.

CASSSLTGGRSRAFF,TGTGCCAGCAGCTCGCTGACAGGGGGCCGCTCTAGAGCTTTCTTT,TRBV5-6,TRBD1,once,TRBJ1-1
CASSSGTGYRKLFF,TGTGCCAGCAGCTCCGGGACAGGTTATAGAAAACTGTTTTTT,TRBV5-5,TRBD1,-,TRBJ1-4
CASSLVPGQGVNTIYF,TGCGCCAGCAGCTTGGTTCCGGGACAAGGGGTAAACACCATATATTTT,TRBV5-1,-,-,TRBJ1-3
CASSVDSYGYTF,TGTGCCAGCAGCGTAGACAGCTATGGCTACACCTTC,TRBV9,-,-,TRBJ1-2
CASSQENRDDGYTF,TGCGCCAGCAGCCAAGAAAACCGCGATGATGGCTACACCTTC,TRBV4-1,-,once,TRBJ1-2
CASSQWGLGQGFRNTEAFF,TGTGCCAGCAGCCAATGGGGGTTGGGACAGGGTTTCCGAAACACTGAAGCTTTCTTT,TRBV3-1/TRBV3-2,TRBD1,-,TRBJ1-1
CASESGGAYEQYF,TGTGCCAGCGAGAGCGGGGGGGCTTACGAGCAGTACTTC,TRBV7-9,TRBD2,-,TRBJ2-7
CASSQESGAYYEQYF,TGTGCCAGCAGCCAAGAATCAGGGGCCTACTACGAGCAGTACTTC,TRBV3-1/TRBV3-2,-,-,TRBJ2-7
CASSSYRGTGFKNGGEKLFF,TGTGCCAGCAGTTCATATCGGGGGACAGGGTTTAAAAATGGAGGGGAAAAACTGTTTTTT,TRBV28,TRBD1,-,TRBJ1-4
CASSLYGLAGTYEQYF,TGTGCCAGCAGCTTGTACGGGCTAGCGGGGACCTACGAGCAGTACTTC,TRBV5-6,TRBD2,-,TRBJ2-7
CASSPPLAGGRKTQYF,TGTGCCAGCAGTCCTCCCTTAGCGGGGGGGCGGAAGACCCAGTACTTC,TRBV28,TRBD2,-,TRBJ2-5
CASSSPGGGRGETQYF,TGTGCCAGCAGCTCCCCGGGGGGGGGCCGGGGAGAGACCCAGTACTTC,TRBV7-2,TRBD2,-,TRBJ2-5
CASSSRQTNEKLFF,TGTGCCAGCAGCTCAAGACAGACTAATGAAAAACTGTTTTTT,TRBV13,-,-,TRBJ1-4
CASRHTGTGANVLTF,TGTGCCAGCAGGCACACAGGAACTGGGGCCAACGTCCTGACTTTC,TRBV6-6,-,once,TRBJ2-6
CAISFGTGSYEQYF,TGTGCCATCAGTTTCGGGACAGGGTCTTACGAGCAGTACTTC,TRBV10-3,TRBD1,once,TRBJ2-7
CASSQGQGRTPLHF,TGTGCCAGCAGCCAAGGACAGGGTCGGACACCCCTCCACTTT,TRBV3-1/TRBV3-2,TRBD1,-,TRBJ1-6
CASSVKGGVGGYTF,TGTGCCAGCAGTGTTAAGGGGGGGGTTGGCGGCTACACCTTC,TRBV6-4,-,-,TRBJ1-2
CASSETGAEQYF,TGTGCCAGCAGCGAGACAGGGGCCGAGCAGTACTTC,TRBV9,TRBD1,-,TRBJ2-7
CASSPFAGAGNEQFF,TGTGCCAGCAGTCCGTTCGCGGGGGCCGGGAATGAGCAGTTCTTC,TRBV2,-,-,TRBJ2-1
CASSIHRERTYEQYF,TGTGCCAGCAGTATCCACAGGGAGAGGACCTACGAGCAGTACTTC,TRBV28,-,-,TRBJ2-7
CASRYSSGNTIYF,TGTGCTAGCCGATATAGCTCTGGAAACACCATATATTTT,TRBV12-5,-,-,TRBJ1-3
CASSQRGGSGNTIYF,TGTGCCAGCAGCCAGCGGGGGGGCTCTGGAAACACCATATATTTT,TRBV3-1/TRBV3-2,-,few,TRBJ1-3